Each of the 20 T cell receptor beta chains below was sequenced from the same sample in a study of graft-versus-host responses after intestinal transplantation. TCRdb keeps only in-frame clones here, not all; method: immunoSEQ multiplex PCR. The data show tens of thousands of clones, 75% to 90% seen once. These receptors have no identified antigens. This specimen consisted of unstimulated CD4+ T cells sorted from spleen or lymph node cells, obtained before transplant. These receptors were taken from a human donor who was the organ donor for an intestinal transplant.

This clone was seen once. This chain connects TRBV29-1 to TRBJ1-1; D perhaps matches TRBD1 (5 bases). The CDR3 has 12 amino acids. Germline V gene sequence: CDR1 SQVTM, CDR2 ANQGSEA. V shed 6 bases and J shed 6 bases, with 14 bases lying between them. CDR3 residues: CSVGRENSEAFF. CDR3 nucleotide sequence: TGCAGCGTGGGCAGGGAAAATTCTGAAGCTTTCTTT. Using reference TRBV29-1 and TRBJ1-1 for the parts outside the CDR3, the full variable domain is SAVISQKPSRDICQRGTSLTIQCQVDSQVTMMFWYRQQPGQSLTLIATANQGSEATYESGFVIDKFPISRPNLTFSTLTVSNMSPEDSSIYLCSVGRENSEAFFGQGTRLTVV.

In the case of this clone: Other DNA sequences of this sample code for an identical CDR3. The rearrangement joins TRBV18 to TRBJ1-2, with D possibly TRBD1 on 5 matching bases. Germline V gene lookup returns CDR1 KGHSH and CDR2 LQKENI. CDR3 length equals 13 residues. The V end lost 3 bases, the J end lost 4 bases, and 9 bases lay between the germline ends. The CDR3 sequence: CASSPPGRYGYTF. DNA for the CDR3: TGTGCCAGCTCACCGCCAGGGCGCTATGGCTACACCTTC.

In this sample, this clone turned up once. This chain links TRBV19 with TRBJ2-2; the match to TRBD1 covers 8 bases. After removal of 5 bases from V and 5 bases from J, the junction contained 4 bases not matched to a gene. CDR1 and CDR2 (germline): LNHDA, SQIVND (reference sequence). The CDR3 runs 14 residues. The CDR3 region is CASSSGTGTGELFF. CDR3 in DNA: TGTGCCAGTAGTTCCGGGACAGGTACCGGGGAGCTGTTTTTT.

The J gene is TRBJ1-1, the V gene TRBV5-1; 9 nucleotides align to TRBD1. The ends lost 3 bases at V and 1 base at J; junction bases unmatched: 10. In germline, CDR1 is SGHRS, CDR2 YFSETQ. The CDR3 is made up of 17 amino acids. This CDR3 reads CASSSSPGQGRNTEAFF. Written as DNA, the CDR3 is TGCGCCAGCAGCTCATCACCAGGACAGGGGAGGAACACTGAAGCTTTCTTT.

The genes are TRBV19 and TRBJ2-3; 7 bases are a match to TRBD1. Germline V gene lookup returns CDR1 LNHDA and CDR2 SQIVND (reference sequence). The CDR3 has 14 amino acids. Trimming took 5 bases from V and 0 from J; bases not matched to a gene: 2. CDR3 DNA sequence: TGTGCCAGTAGTGTGGGACAGAGCACAGATACGCAGTATTTT. Encoded protein: CASSVGQSTDTQYF.

The CDR3 spells CASSQEFSGGDNEQFF. The CDR3 region has the DNA TGTGCCAGCAGCCAAGAGTTCTCCGGGGGGGACAATGAGCAGTTCTTC. V gene TRBV14 combines with J gene TRBJ2-1, with 8 bases aligning to TRBD2. J was trimmed by 5 bases and V by 0 bases; bases with no gene match: 6. CDR3 size: 16 residues. The germline V gene has CDR1 SGHDN and CDR2 FVKESK.

Only one count was recorded for this clone. The CDR3 region has the DNA TGTGCCAGCAGCCAGGACAATGAGCAGTTCTTC. This encodes CASSQDNEQFF. The chain links TRBV7-9 to TRBJ2-1; D uncertain. Trimming took off 5 bases at V and 5 bases at J, with 4 bases between the two ends. CDR3 length: 11 amino acids. Germline V gene data show CDR1 as SEHNR and CDR2 as FQNEAQ (reference sequence).

The rearrangement joins TRBV27 to TRBJ2-1; the match to TRBD2 covers 9 bases. The germline gives CDR1 MNHEY, CDR2 SMNVEV (reference sequence). CDR3 size: 15 residues. V lost 6 bases to trimming and J lost 4 bases; unmatched junction nucleotides: 7. CDR3 in amino acids: CASSLIAGVYNEQFF. CDR3 coding DNA: TGTGCCAGCAGCCTGATAGCGGGGGTTTACAATGAGCAGTTCTTC.

V is TRBV2 and J is TRBJ2-3; the match to TRBD1 covers 7 bases. Germline CDR1 is SNHLY and CDR2 is FYNNEI. Trimming cost V 7 bases and J 5 bases; bases outside gene matches: 12. The CDR3 spans 15 residues. CDR3 protein: CASITARGQLDTQYF. CDR3 DNA: TGTGCCAGCATTACTGCGAGGGGGCAATTAGATACGCAGTATTTT.

This clone appeared a few times. This sequence joins TRBV2 and TRBJ2-7; possibly TRBD1 for D (6 bases). V was clipped by 1 base and J by 6 bases, with 7 bases between them. This CDR3 comprises 12 residues. Germline V lookup: CDR1 SNHLY, CDR2 FYNNEI. CDR3 coding DNA: TGTGCCAGCAGTGAAGTCAGGGGCGAGCAGTACGTC. Encoded protein: CASSEVRGEQYV.

This chain joins TRBV6-4 and TRBJ2-7; 11 bases agree with TRBD1. Looked up from germline, CDR1 is MRHNA and CDR2 is SNTAGT. CDR3 length: 16 amino acids. Losses at the gene ends were 2 bases for V and 3 bases for J; bases not matched to a gene: 6. CDR3 in DNA: TGTGCCAGCAGTGACGCGGACAGGGGGCGTAACTACGAGCAGTACGTC. This sequence encodes CASSDADRGRNYEQYV.

This clone came up a few times. Other DNA sequences in this sample translate to the same CDR3. The chain has TRBV5-1 and TRBJ2-1, with 11 bases identical to TRBD1. The CDR3 runs 16 residues. Trimming took 4 bases from V and 4 from J; bases not matched to a gene: 7. The V gene's germline CDR1 is SGHRS and CDR2 YFSETQ. CDR3 DNA: TGCGCCAGCAGCCCCCGGACAGGGGGCGAATACAATGAGCAGTTCTTC. Its translation: CASSPRTGGEYNEQFF.

The rearrangement uses TRBV28 and TRBJ2-2, with D possibly TRBD1 on 5 matching bases. In germline, CDR1 is MDHEN, CDR2 SYDVKM. V was trimmed by 3 bases and J by 4 bases, leaving 15 bases between them. The CDR3 is 16 residues long. The CDR3 DNA follows: TGTGCCAGCAGTTTCCCCGACAGTTTACTCACCGGGGAGCTGTTTTTT. It encodes CASSFPDSLLTGELFF.

The CDR3 nucleotides read TGTGCCAGCATCTCCGGGACTAGCGACAATGAGCAGTTCTTC. Translating gives CASISGTSDNEQFF. This chain connects TRBV6-5 to TRBJ2-1; 10 positions match TRBD2. With V trimmed by 7 bases and J by 5 bases, 5 bases remained unmatched. The length of the CDR3 is 14 residues. Germline V gene sequence: CDR1 MNHEY, CDR2 SVGAGI.

This sequence joins TRBV4-1 and TRBJ2-3; 8 positions match TRBD1. CDR1 is MGHRA and CDR2 is YSYEKL in the germline V gene. Unmatched junction bases numbered 8, after V lost 0 bases and J lost 6 bases. The CDR3 contains 16 residues. CDR3 bases: TGCGCCAGCAGCCAAGAGGGACAGGCGCATGGGGATACGCAGTATTTT. Its translation is CASSQEGQAHGDTQYF.

The CDR3 spells CAGRTRNTEAFF. CDR3 coding DNA: TGTGCCGGCAGGACTCGGAACACTGAAGCTTTCTTT. The chain employs TRBV30 and TRBJ1-1, with no clear D. The germline CDR1 and CDR2 sequences are GTSNPN and SVGIG (reference sequence). V was pared by 8 bases and J by 1 base, with 11 bases between. The CDR3 contains 12 residues.

The sample holds one count of this clone. CDR3 nucleotides: TGTGCCACCAGGACAGTACAAGAGACCCAGTACTTC. It specifies CATRTVQETQYF. This chain links TRBV28 with TRBJ2-5; tentative D call: TRBD1 (6 bases). Germline loops: CDR1 MDHEN, CDR2 SYDVKM. The V and J ends lost 10 bases and 2 bases respectively, with 11 bases between them. The CDR3 has 12 residues.

V usage is TRBV2 and J usage is TRBJ1-1; 7 positions match TRBD1. The CDR3 sequence is 16 residues long. The V and J ends lost 4 bases and 4 bases, in that order; junction bases with no gene match: 12. CDR1 is SNHLY and CDR2 is FYNNEI in the germline V gene. CDR3 in amino acids: CASSVYPLGQSTEAFF. As DNA, the CDR3 is TGTGCCAGCAGTGTCTACCCATTGGGACAGTCCACTGAAGCTTTCTTT.

The chain is built from TRBV6-4 and TRBJ1-1, with TRBD1 identical over 8 bases. The J segment lost 1 base and the V segment lost 6 bases, leaving 10 bases of the junction unmatched. The CDR3 loop spans 16 amino acids. The germline gives CDR1 MRHNA, CDR2 SNTAGT. Written as DNA, the CDR3 is TGTGCCAGCAGCGTTTCCCCCGGGACAGGGAACACTGAAGCTTTCTTT. Translating gives CASSVSPGTGNTEAFF.

This clone was counted once. This sequence joins TRBV4-1 and TRBJ2-1; 8 bases fit TRBD1. This CDR3 has 16 amino acids. J was trimmed by 4 bases and V by 0 bases; bases with no gene match: 5. Germline V gives CDR1 MGHRA, CDR2 YSYEKL. The CDR3 loop is CASSQDRTGHYNEQFF. The CDR3 DNA is TGCGCCAGCAGCCAAGATAGGACAGGGCATTACAATGAGCAGTTCTTC.